The 32 T cell receptor beta chains below all came from one sample that was sequenced in a study of T cell responses to AZD1222 COVID-19 vaccine. Assay: immunoSEQ multiplex PCR; the TCRdb copy retains only in-frame clones and omits some. The repertoire has 150,000 or so clones, over 80% of them found once; the top ten carry just over 9%. Sequencing used peripheral blood, obtained 28 days after the second AZD1222 dose. The receptors come from an adult who received the AZD1222 COVID-19 vaccine.

V usage is TRBV4-1 and J usage is TRBJ2-3, with TRBD2 identical over 11 bases. Trimming at V came to 0 bases and at J to 0 bases, leaving 2 bases not matched to a gene. This CDR3 has 17 residues. In germline, CDR1 is MGHRA, CDR2 YSYEKL. The CDR3: CASSQELAGVSTDTQYF. CDR3 nucleotides: TGCGCCAGCAGCCAAGAACTAGCGGGAGTTAGCACAGATACGCAGTATTTT.

J is TRBJ2-1 and V is TRBV5-1; the D gene is possibly TRBD2 (6 bases). This CDR3 contains 13 residues. In germline, CDR1 is SGHRS, CDR2 YFSETQ. V shed 0 bases and J shed 8 bases, with 9 bases lying between them. The CDR3 sequence is CASSLGGGDEQFF. The CDR3 DNA follows: TGCGCCAGCAGCTTGGGGGGCGGGGATGAGCAGTTCTTC.

The V gene is TRBV6-4, the J gene TRBJ1-3; D not certain. This CDR3 comprises 15 residues. The germline V gene has CDR1 MRHNA and CDR2 SNTAGT. The ends were cut back, 4 bases at V and 2 bases at J, with 12 bases in the middle. Written as DNA, the CDR3 is TGTGCCAGCAGTGGGCACAGTGGAACTGGAAACACCATATATTTT. This gives the protein CASSGHSGTGNTIYF.

The chain uses TRBV9 and TRBJ2-5; maybe TRBD1 (5 bases). Germline V gene data show CDR1 as SGDLS and CDR2 as YYNGEE. V was clipped by 0 bases and J by 4 bases, with 10 bases between them. CDR3 length: 14 residues. The CDR3 is CASSVGAGRETQYF. In nucleotides, the CDR3 is TGTGCCAGCAGCGTAGGGGCAGGGCGAGAGACCCAGTACTTC.

The table lists this clone with a few counts. CDR3: CASSLRAQGANTGELFF. CDR3 DNA sequence: TGCGCCAGCAGCTTGAGGGCACAGGGGGCGAACACCGGGGAGCTGTTTTTT. V gene TRBV5-1 combines with J gene TRBJ2-2; 8 bases map to TRBD1. The junction had 5 bases not matched to a gene; V was cut back by 1 base and J by 0 bases. Germline values: CDR1 SGHRS, CDR2 YFSETQ. CDR3 length: 17 amino acids.

The rearrangement links TRBV28 to TRBJ2-7; TRBD1 is a possible D gene (6 bases). With 5 bases removed from V and 1 base from J, the gap between germline ends came to 12 bases. Germline V gene data show CDR1 as MDHEN and CDR2 as SYDVKM. There are 14 residues in the CDR3. CDR3 region: CASSLQGGSYEQYF. The CDR3 nucleotides read TGTGCCAGCAGTCTACAGGGTGGGTCCTACGAGCAGTACTTC. Together with reference TRBV28 and TRBJ2-7, the CDR3 gives the full variable domain: DVKVTQSSRYLVKRTGEKVFLECVQDMDHENMFWYRQDPGLGLRLIYFSYDVKMKEKGDIPEGYSVSREKKERFSLILESASTNQTSMYLCASSLQGGSYEQYFGPGTRLTVT.

The rearrangement joins TRBV19 to TRBJ2-5; 14 bases map to TRBD2. With 5 bases clipped from V and 3 bases from J, the junction kept 5 bases outside the gene matches. The CDR3 extends over 16 amino acids. Germline V gene data show CDR1 as LNHDA and CDR2 as SQIVND (reference sequence). This chain's CDR3 is CASSAVGLAGEETQYF. The CDR3 DNA sequence: TGTGCCAGTAGTGCCGTGGGACTAGCGGGAGAAGAGACCCAGTACTTC.

The chain employs TRBV19 and TRBJ1-6; 7 nucleotides align to TRBD1. The V gene end was trimmed by 4 bases and the J gene end by 4 bases; junction bases not matched to a gene: 1. Germline assignment: CDR1 LNHDA and CDR2 SQIVND (reference sequence). The length of the CDR3 is 14 residues. CDR3 nucleotides: TGTGCCAGTAGTACGGGACAGTATAATTCACCCCTCCACTTT. This sequence encodes CASSTGQYNSPLHF. Combining the CDR3 with reference TRBV19 and TRBJ1-6 gives the whole variable domain DGGITQSPKYLFRKEGQNVTLSCEQNLNHDAMYWYRQDPGQGLRLIYYSQIVNDFQKGDIAEGYSVSREKKESFPLTVTSAQKNPTAFYLCASSTGQYNSPLHFGNGTRLTVT.

This clone has just one count. Its ends do not fully match the called genes, so a read error is possible. This chain links TRBV3-1 (or the pseudogene TRBV3-2) with TRBJ1-6; TRBD1 matches at 8 bases. From germline, CDR1 is LGHDT and CDR2 YNNKEL (reference sequence). This CDR3 comprises 18 residues. CDR3 bases: TGTGCCAGCAGCCAAGTCAGACAGAGGACAGGGAGCGTTTCATCCCTCCACTTT. Its protein is CASSQVRQRTGSVSSLHF.

The chain joins TRBV7-2 to TRBJ1-6; D not certain. Trimming removed 2 bases at V and 7 bases at J, with 12 bases between. The V gene's germline CDR1 is SGHTA and CDR2 FQGNSA. The length of the CDR3 is 15 residues. CDR3 in DNA: TGTGCCAGCAGCTTATCTCAAACCCTGAATTCACCCCTCCACTTT. It codes for CASSLSQTLNSPLHF.

V usage is TRBV19 and J usage is TRBJ2-7, with TRBD2 matching 8 bases. With 3 bases clipped from V and 2 bases from J, the junction kept 6 bases outside the gene matches. The CDR3 extends over 15 amino acids. The germline CDR1 and CDR2 sequences are LNHDA and SQIVND (reference sequence). The CDR3 loop reads CASSIRAGDPYEQYF. The CDR3 DNA is TGTGCCAGTAGTATCCGAGCGGGAGACCCCTACGAGCAGTACTTC.

Only one count was recorded for this clone. The genes are TRBV18 and TRBJ1-1; D remains unclear. V lost 2 bases and J lost 1, with 8 bases in between. Germline-derived CDR1 and CDR2 are KGHSH and LQKENI. This CDR3 contains 14 residues. The CDR3 DNA follows: TGTGCCAGCTCACCATACGTGGAGAACACTGAAGCTTTCTTT. As protein: CASSPYVENTEAFF.

The CDR3 sequence is CASSRSTGETQYF. The CDR3, as DNA: TGTGCCAGCAGCCGTTCTACCGGGGAGACGCAGTATTTT. J is TRBJ2-3 and V is TRBV7-3, with D possibly matching TRBD2 (5 bases). Trimming shortened V by 5 bases and J by 9 bases, and 15 bases separated the two germline ends. The germline V gene has CDR1 SGHTA and CDR2 FQGTGA. This CDR3 spans 13 amino acids.

This clone is a singleton in its sample. The J gene is TRBJ2-3, the V gene TRBV6-6; possibly TRBD2 for D (6 bases). This CDR3 has 16 residues. Deletions cut 6 bases from V and 5 bases from J, with 21 bases between. The germline gives CDR1 MNHNY, CDR2 SVGAGI (reference sequence). The CDR3 here is CASSSTLGTGGDTQYF. The CDR3 DNA reads as TGTGCCAGCAGCTCAACCCTTGGGACTGGAGGAGATACGCAGTATTTT.

The rearrangement joins TRBV10-3 to TRBJ1-1; D might be TRBD1 (6 bases). Germline V gene sequence: CDR1 ENHRY, CDR2 SYGVKD. Trimming left V 1 base short and J 1 base short, with 7 bases between. This CDR3 contains 14 residues. The CDR3 sequence: CAISELQGNTEAFF. The CDR3 DNA reads TGTGCCATCAGTGAGTTACAGGGGAACACTGAAGCTTTCTTT.

J is TRBJ1-2 and V is TRBV2; 10 bases line up with TRBD1. Trimming removed 6 bases from V and 7 bases from J; junction bases left unmatched: 11. The CDR3 spans 15 residues. Germline CDR1 reads SNHLY; CDR2 reads FYNNEI. The CDR3 loop reads CASSPTQTGGFGYTF. In nucleotides, the CDR3 is TGTGCCAGCAGCCCCACCCAGACAGGGGGCTTTGGCTACACCTTC. Based on the CDR3 plus reference TRBV2 and TRBJ1-2, the full variable domain is EPEVTQTPSHQVTQMGQEVILRCVPISNHLYFYWYRQILGQKVEFLVSFYNNEISEKSEIFDDQFSVERPDGSNFTLKIRSTKLEDSAMYFCASSPTQTGGFGYTFGSGTRLTVV.

This chain uses TRBV25-1 with TRBJ2-1, with a possible D match to TRBD1 (6 bases). The germline CDR1 and CDR2 sequences are MGHDK and SYGVNS. This CDR3 has 15 residues. The V and J ends lost 6 bases and 6 bases respectively, with 18 bases between them. In DNA, the CDR3 is TGTGCCAGCAGGACCCCGGGTTTGGGGGCCAATGAGCAGTTCTTC. It yields the protein CASRTPGLGANEQFF. Filled out from reference TRBV25-1 and TRBJ2-1, the complete variable domain reads EADIYQTPRYLVIGTGKKITLECSQTMGHDKMYWYQQDPGMELHLIHYSYGVNSTEKGDLSSESTVSRIRTEHFPLTLESARPSHTSQYLCASRTPGLGANEQFFGPGTRLTVL.

The V call is TRBV7-2, the J call TRBJ1-2, with D hard to call. CDR1 and CDR2 (germline): SGHTA, FQGNSA. The V end was cut by 2 bases, the J end by 1 base, with 5 bases between. The CDR3 extends over 13 amino acids. The CDR3 bases are TGTGCCAGCAGCTTAATAGATAACTATGGCTACACCTTC. The encoded protein is CASSLIDNYGYTF.

The V and J genes are TRBV6-5 and TRBJ1-4; weak D call: TRBD1 (6 bases). Per the germline V gene, CDR1 is MNHEY and CDR2 is SVGAGI. Trimming left V 5 bases short and J 2 bases short, with 12 bases between. The CDR3 consists of 15 residues. CDR3 sequence (DNA): TGTGCCAGCAGTAGACGGACAGTCACTAATGAAAAACTGTTTTTT. It codes for CASSRRTVTNEKLFF.

V and J are TRBV28 and TRBJ2-3; D possibly corresponds to TRBD2 (6 bases). V gave up 6 bases and J gave up 4 bases, with 17 bases separating them. Germline values: CDR1 MDHEN, CDR2 SYDVKM. This CDR3 comprises 15 residues. The CDR3 nucleotides are TGTGCCAGCAGCCAACCGGGGGTGAGGGCAGATACGCAGTATTTT. Translation gives CASSQPGVRADTQYF.

V is TRBV2 and J is TRBJ1-6; 8 nucleotides agree with TRBD1. Germline assignment: CDR1 SNHLY and CDR2 FYNNEI. The CDR3 has 14 amino acids. J lost 5 bases, V lost 7 bases, and 4 bases had no gene match. The CDR3 DNA reads TGTGCCAGCACGACAGGGGCTAATAATTCACCCCTCCACTTT. This translates into CASTTGANNSPLHF. The variable domain in full, with the rest retrieved from reference TRBV2 and TRBJ1-6, is EPEVTQTPSHQVTQMGQEVILRCVPISNHLYFYWYRQILGQKVEFLVSFYNNEISEKSEIFDDQFSVERPDGSNFTLKIRSTKLEDSAMYFCASTTGANNSPLHFGNGTRLTVT.

The chain carries TRBV4-3 and TRBJ2-7; 8 bases are a match to TRBD1. CDR3 size: 15 residues. The V segment lost 0 bases and the J segment 7 bases; nucleotides outside the gene matches: 8. Per the germline V gene, CDR1 is LGHNA and CDR2 is YSLEER. The CDR3 DNA sequence: TGCGCCAGCAGCCAAGATCGTCAGGGGGCATGGGAGCAGTACTTC. Translation gives CASSQDRQGAWEQYF.

The count of this clone is one. Other nucleotide sequences from this sample produce the same CDR3. The V and J genes are TRBV5-1 and TRBJ2-3; the match to TRBD2 covers 7 bases. Germline V gene sequence: CDR1 SGHRS, CDR2 YFSETQ. V was pared by 0 bases and J by 1 base, with 2 bases of the junction left unmatched. The CDR3 spans 15 residues. CDR3 sequence reads: CASSLGLAGTDTQYF. The CDR3 bases are TGCGCCAGCAGCTTGGGCCTAGCGGGCACAGATACGCAGTATTTT.

In the case of this clone: This specimen includes other DNA sequences encoding the same CDR3. The genes are TRBV10-3 and TRBJ2-1; D is unresolved. The germline V gene has CDR1 ENHRY and CDR2 SYGVKD. There are 13 residues in the CDR3. V lost 2 bases and J lost 4, with 6 bases in between. The CDR3: CAISEGSYNEQFF. CDR3 sequence (DNA): TGTGCCATCAGTGAGGGCTCGTACAATGAGCAGTTCTTC.

The table lists this clone with a few counts. V is TRBV7-9 and J is TRBJ2-1; D is unclear. CDR3 length: 13 residues. V was pared by 3 bases and J by 5 bases, with 8 bases between. In germline, CDR1 is SEHNR, CDR2 FQNEAQ (reference sequence). CDR3 sequence: CASSFPPNNEQFF. The CDR3 region has the DNA TGTGCCAGCAGCTTTCCCCCAAACAATGAGCAGTTCTTC.

The chain joins TRBV28 to TRBJ1-1, with unresolved D. The CDR3 contains 13 residues. Germline CDR1 and CDR2: MDHEN and SYDVKM. Deletions cut 7 bases from V and 0 bases from J, with 9 bases between. Written as DNA, the CDR3 is TGTGCCAGCATCACACTTATGAACACTGAAGCTTTCTTT. Encoded protein: CASITLMNTEAFF.

This chain uses TRBV4-3 with TRBJ2-3; 12 positions match TRBD2. With V trimmed by 1 base and J by 2 bases, 7 bases remained unmatched. The germline CDR1 and CDR2 sequences are LGHNA and YSLEER. This CDR3 is built from 18 residues. CDR3 DNA sequence: TGCGCCAGCAGCCAAGGTTCGGGGACTAGCGGGTTCACAGATACGCAGTATTTT. Its protein product is CASSQGSGTSGFTDTQYF.

This chain uses TRBV7-3 with TRBJ2-1, with a weak D call TRBD2 (5 bases). The CDR3 length is 15 residues. CDR1 is SGHTA, CDR2 FQGTGA, per germline. V dropped 0 bases and J dropped 0 bases, with 6 bases sitting between them. CDR3 sequence reads: CASSLTRGSYNEQFF. The CDR3 DNA reads TGTGCCAGCAGCTTAACCCGGGGCTCCTACAATGAGCAGTTCTTC.

V is TRBV29-1 and J is TRBJ2-5; D possibly uses TRBD1 or TRBD2 (6 bases each). This CDR3 has 14 residues. Looked up from germline, CDR1 is SQVTM and CDR2 is ANQGSEA. Trimming cost V 3 bases and J 4 bases, with 15 bases left between them. The CDR3 spells CSVEEGPTGETQYF. CDR3 sequence (DNA): TGCAGCGTTGAGGAGGGCCCGACAGGAGAGACCCAGTACTTC.

The CDR3 here is CASTDHNKETQYF. Here the CDR3 DNA reads TGTGCCAGCACCGACCACAATAAAGAGACCCAGTACTTC. The V and J genes are TRBV27 and TRBJ2-5; no clear D. This CDR3 region has 13 residues. V lost 7 bases and J lost 3, with 12 bases in between. Germline CDR1 MNHEY, CDR2 SMNVEV (reference sequence).

This chain joins TRBV5-1 and TRBJ2-3; D perhaps matches TRBD2 (6 bases). The length of the CDR3 is 15 residues. V lost 0 bases, J lost 4 bases, and 12 bases lay in between. CDR1 and CDR2 from the germline V gene are SGHRS and YFSETQ. Written as DNA, the CDR3 is TGCGCCAGCAGCTTGGCCGGGAGACCTCCAGATACGCAGTATTTT. It yields the protein CASSLAGRPPDTQYF. The entire variable domain, with the rest obtained from reference TRBV5-1 and TRBJ2-3, is as follows: KAGVTQTPRYLIKTRGQQVTLSCSPISGHRSVSWYQQTPGQGLQFLFEYFSETQRNKGNFPGRFSGRQFSNSRSEMNVSTLELGDSALYLCASSLAGRPPDTQYFGPGTRLTVL.

The chain couples TRBV18 to TRBJ2-1; D is unresolved. The CDR3 length is 11 residues. CDR1 and CDR2 from the germline V gene are KGHSH and LQKENI. V gave up 2 bases and J gave up 8 bases, with 4 bases separating them. The CDR3, as DNA: TGTGCCAGCTCACCAAGTTATGAGCAGTTCTTC. Its translation: CASSPSYEQFF.